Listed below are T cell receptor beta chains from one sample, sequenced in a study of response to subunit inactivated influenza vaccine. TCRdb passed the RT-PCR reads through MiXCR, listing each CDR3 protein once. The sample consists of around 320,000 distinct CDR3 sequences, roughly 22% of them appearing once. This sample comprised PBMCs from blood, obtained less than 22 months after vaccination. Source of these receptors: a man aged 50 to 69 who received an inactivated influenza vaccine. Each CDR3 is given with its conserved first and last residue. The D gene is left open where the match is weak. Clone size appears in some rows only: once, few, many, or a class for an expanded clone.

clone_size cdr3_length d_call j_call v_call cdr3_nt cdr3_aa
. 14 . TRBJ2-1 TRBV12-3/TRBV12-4 TGTGCCAGCAGCCTTGCGGTGTCGGACAATGAGCAGTTCTTC CASSLAVSDNEQFF
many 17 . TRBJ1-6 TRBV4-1 TGCGCCAGCAGCCAAGGAAACAGGGATCCCTATAATTCACCCCTCCACTTT CASSQGNRDPYNSPLHF
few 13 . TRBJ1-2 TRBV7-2 TGTGCCAGCACTCCAGGCCCGGCCTATGGCTACACCTTC CASTPGPAYGYTF
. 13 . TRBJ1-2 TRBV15 TGTGCCACCAGCAGAATCGACAGCTATGGCTACACCTTC CATSRIDSYGYTF
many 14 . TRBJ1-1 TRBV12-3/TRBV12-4 TGTGCCAGCAGTTTCGCCGGAGGGAACACTGAAGCTTTCTTT CASSFAGGNTEAFF
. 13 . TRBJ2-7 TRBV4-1 TGCGCCAGCAGCCAAATCCACGGGTGGAAGCAGTACTTC CASSQIHGWKQYF
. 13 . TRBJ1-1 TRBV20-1 TGCAGTGCTAGCGACGGGCTTAACACTGAAGCTTTCTTT CSASDGLNTEAFF
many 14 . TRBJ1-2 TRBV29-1 TGCAGCGTTGACTCAGGGTTGGTGGTATTTGGCTACACCTTC CSVDSGLVVFGYTF
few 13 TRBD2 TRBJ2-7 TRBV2 TGTGCCAGCAGTACTCTAGCGGGTTACGAGCAGTACTTC CASSTLAGYEQYF
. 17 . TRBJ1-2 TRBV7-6 TGTGCCAGCAGCTTAAACTCTCGGCAGAAGGCCGACTATGGCTACACCTTC CASSLNSRQKADYGYTF
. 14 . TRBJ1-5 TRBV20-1 TGCAGTGCTAGCAGAGGGAAGTTGAATCAGCCCCAGCATTTT CSASRGKLNQPQHF
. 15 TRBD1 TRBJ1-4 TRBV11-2 TGTGCCAGCAGCTTAGCACAGGGGGCTTTTGAAAAACTGTTTTTT CASSLAQGAFEKLFF
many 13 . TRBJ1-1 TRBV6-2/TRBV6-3 TGTGCCAGCAGTTACTCAGGGGGCACTGAAGCTTTCTTT CASSYSGGTEAFF
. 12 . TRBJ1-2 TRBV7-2 TGTGCCAGCAGCTTAGGTCAGGGATATGGAACCTTC CASSLGQGYGTF
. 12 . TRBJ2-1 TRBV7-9 TGTGCCAGCAGTTTTCAGGGGATGGGGCAGTTCTTC CASSFQGMGQFF
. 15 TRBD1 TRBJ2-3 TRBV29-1 TGCAGCGTTGAAGATCCTAGGGGGCTTGTAGATACGCAGTATTTT CSVEDPRGLVDTQYF
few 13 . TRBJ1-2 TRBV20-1 TGCAGTGCGGGTCAGGGTGACGTCTATGGCTACACCTTC CSAGQGDVYGYTF
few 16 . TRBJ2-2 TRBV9 TGTGCCAGCAGCCAACGGGCTGGGCCTAATACCGGGGAGCTGTTTTTT CASSQRAGPNTGELFF
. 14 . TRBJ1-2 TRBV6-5 TGTGCCAGCAGTTATGTCGCATATAACTATGGCTACACCTTC CASSYVAYNYGYTF
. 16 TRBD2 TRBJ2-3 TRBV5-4 TGTGCCAGCAGCTTGGTTCTTAGCGGGGACACAGATACGCAGTATTTT CASSLVLSGDTDTQYF
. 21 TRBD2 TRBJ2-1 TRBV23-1 TGCGCCAGCAGTCACCCCCAACCATACAAGAAAGGGACTAGCAATTACAATGAGCAGTTCTTC CASSHPQPYKKGTSNYNEQFF
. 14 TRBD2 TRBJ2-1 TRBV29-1 TGCAGCGTTGAAGTTCTAGCGGGGGTCGATGAGCAGTTCTTC CSVEVLAGVDEQFF
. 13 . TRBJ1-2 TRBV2 TGTGCCAGCAGTGTGTCCGCGGCGTATGGCTACACCTTC CASSVSAAYGYTF
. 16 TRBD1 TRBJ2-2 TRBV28 TGTGCCAGCAGTTCCTCCGGGACAGGGGGCTCCGGGGAGCTGTTTTTT CASSSSGTGGSGELFF
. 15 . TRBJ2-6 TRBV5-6 TGTGCCAGCAGCCTTATTAGCTCTGGGGCCAACGTCCTGACTTTC CASSLISSGANVLTF
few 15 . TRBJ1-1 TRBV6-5 TGTGCCAGCAGTTACAACCGAATTGGGAACACTGAAGCTTTCTTT CASSYNRIGNTEAFF
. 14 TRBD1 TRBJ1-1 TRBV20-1 TGCAGTGCTAGCACAGGGGGCACGGACACTGAAGCTTTCTTT CSASTGGTDTEAFF
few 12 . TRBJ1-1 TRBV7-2 TGTGCCAGCAGTCAGCAGGGAGTGCTGGCTTTCTTT CASSQQGVLAFF
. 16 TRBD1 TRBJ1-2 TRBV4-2 TGTGCCAGCAGCCAAGAGGTGGCAGGGGGCGCTGGGGGCTACACCTTC CASSQEVAGGAGGYTF
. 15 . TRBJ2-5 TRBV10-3 TGTGCCATCAGTGAAGGTGCAACACCCCAAGAGACCCAGTACTTC CAISEGATPQETQYF